This TCR beta chain emerged from a study of shared clonotypes between healthy human individuals. This CDR3 is 13 amino acids long. V was cut by 5 bases and J by 6 bases, with 10 bases left in between. The germline CDR1 and CDR2 sequences are SEHNR and FQNEAQ (reference sequence). Some clones are missing from TCRdb's copy, which holds only in-frame ones; the method was immunoSEQ multiplex PCR. The repertoire has approximately 980,000 clones, around 80% of them found once; the top ten carry about 1.5%. Source material: memory CD4+ T cells sorted from blood. Regarding subset: CD45RA-negative fraction. This clonotype was sampled from a man between 18 and 35 years old in good health. The gene calls are TRBV7-9 and TRBJ2-2; D is possibly TRBD2 (6 bases). The CDR3 sequence is CASSDRLAGELFF. The CDR3 nucleotides are TGTGCCAGCAGCGACCGACTAGCCGGGGAGCTGTTTTTT.